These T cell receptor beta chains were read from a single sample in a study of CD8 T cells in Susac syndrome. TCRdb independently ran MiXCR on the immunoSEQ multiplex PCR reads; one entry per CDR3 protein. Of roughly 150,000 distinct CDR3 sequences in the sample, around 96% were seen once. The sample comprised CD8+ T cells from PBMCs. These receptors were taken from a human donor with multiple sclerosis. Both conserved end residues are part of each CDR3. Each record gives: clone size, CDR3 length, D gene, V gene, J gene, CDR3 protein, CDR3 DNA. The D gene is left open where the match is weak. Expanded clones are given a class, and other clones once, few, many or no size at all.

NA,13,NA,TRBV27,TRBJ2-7,CASSPTVTYEQYF,TGTGCCAGCAGTCCCACAGTGACCTACGAGCAGTACTTC
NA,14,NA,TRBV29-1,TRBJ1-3,CSGKGYPEGNTIYF,TGCAGCGGGAAGGGTTACCCTGAGGGAAACACCATATATTTT
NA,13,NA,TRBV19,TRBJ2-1,CASSSSAYNEQFF,TGTGCCAGTAGTTCTTCAGCCTACAATGAGCAGTTCTTC
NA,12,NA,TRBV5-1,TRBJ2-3,CASGGRADTQYF,TGCGCCAGCGGCGGTAGGGCAGATACGCAGTATTTT
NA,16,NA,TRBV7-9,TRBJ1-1,CASSKRGRGMNTEAFF,TGTGCCAGCAGCAAGCGGGGAAGGGGGATGAACACTGAAGCTTTCTTT
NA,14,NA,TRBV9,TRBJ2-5,CASSVDKTKETQYF,TGTGCCAGCAGCGTAGACAAAACAAAAGAGACCCAGTACTTC
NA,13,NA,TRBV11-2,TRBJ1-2,CASSLAGLNGYTF,TGTGCCAGCAGCTTAGCAGGGCTGAATGGCTACACCTTC
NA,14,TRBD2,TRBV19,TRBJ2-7,CASSSSGGKGEQYF,TGTGCCAGTAGCTCGTCGGGGGGAAAGGGCGAGCAGTACTTC
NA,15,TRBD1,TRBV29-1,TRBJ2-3,CSVADRRAGTDTQYF,TGCAGCGTAGCGGACAGGAGAGCAGGCACAGATACGCAGTATTTT
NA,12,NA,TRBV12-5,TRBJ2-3,CASGPKSSTQYF,TGTGCTAGTGGTCCTAAGAGCTCTACGCAGTATTTT
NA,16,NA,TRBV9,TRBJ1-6,CASSPSGLGTNSPLHF,TGTGCCAGCAGCCCGTCAGGCCTAGGAACTAATTCACCCCTCCACTTT
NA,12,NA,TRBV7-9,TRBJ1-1,CASSLLRHEAFF,TGTGCCAGCAGCTTACTTCGACATGAAGCTTTCTTT
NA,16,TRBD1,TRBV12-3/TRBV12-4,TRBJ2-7,CASSPTLGTGTYEQYF,TGTGCCAGCAGTCCCACCCTGGGGACAGGGACCTACGAGCAGTACTTC
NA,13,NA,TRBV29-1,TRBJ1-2,CSVDFGIHYGYTF,TGCAGCGTTGATTTCGGGATACACTATGGCTACACCTTC
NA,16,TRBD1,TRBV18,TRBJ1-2,CASSPALGQVANGYTF,TGTGCCAGCTCACCTGCGCTGGGACAGGTAGCGAATGGCTACACCTTC
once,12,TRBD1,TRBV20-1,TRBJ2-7,CSARNRGYEQYF,TGCAGTGCTAGAAACAGGGGATACGAGCAGTACTTC
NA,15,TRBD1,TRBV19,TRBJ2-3,CASQAENRGPDRQYF,TGTGCCAGTCAGGCGGAAAACAGGGGTCCAGATAGGCAGTATTTT